This TCR beta chain was documented in a study of T cells in Graves' hyperthyroidism and ophthalmopathy. Study-wide results and limits: Blood shared most expanded thyroid clonotypes above 0.001.

When ophthalmopathy did not progress within 18 months, Graves' hyperthyroidism was considered stable. Together with thyroid ultrasound, orbital computed tomography, serum thyroxine and TRAb, clinical symptoms were used for diagnoses. Amplified regions were TCR beta CDR3 sequences from RNA transcripts. In the first-round RT-PCR of the TCR CDR3, the HTBI primer set was used. Using its own MiXCR run on the multiplex PCR reads, TCRdb lists one record per CDR3 protein. The data hold some 500,000 distinct CDR3 sequences, with approximately 15% observed a single time. The CDR3 runs 14 residues. Germline assignment: CDR1 SGHAT and CDR2 FQNNGV. Trimming stripped 0 bases from V and 9 bases from J, with 14 bases between. This clonotype occurred a few times. No antigen is known for it.

Material for sequencing was blood. The clonotype was recovered from a woman between 18 and 29 years old with Graves' hyperthyroidism. V gene TRBV11-2 combines with J gene TRBJ2-5; a weak D match, TRBD2 (5 bases). The CDR3 nucleotides are TGTGCCAGCAGCTTAGAACGAGTTTCGGAGGCCCAGTACTTC. It codes for CASSLERVSEAQYF.